These 16 T cell receptor beta chains were sequenced from one sample in a study of blood T cell repertoires in COVID-19 (dated by TCRdb to 2018 to 2020). The library was obtained by the immunoSEQ multiplex PCR assay. The table comes from immuneACCESS by way of TCRdb, which keeps in-frame sequences with V and J called. Part of the clones is missing from these tables; in studies checked, under half for an unresolved V gene and the rest for unknown reasons. The sample table contains approximately 220,000 clones; only one count was recorded for about 80% of them. About 3% of the sample is in the top ten clones. Specimen: peripheral blood. These receptors all stem from a woman in her twenties or thirties who had recovered from COVID-19.

This sequence joins TRBV6-5 and TRBJ1-1; TRBD1 agrees at 7 bases. Germline lookup yields CDR1 MNHEY and CDR2 SVGAGI. V shed 1 base and J 0 bases; nucleotides not matched to a gene: 2. CDR3 length equals 15 residues. The CDR3 loop is CASSYFGTVNTEAFF. CDR3 coding DNA: TGTGCCAGCAGTTACTTTGGGACAGTGAACACTGAAGCTTTCTTT.

The genes are TRBV9 and TRBJ2-5; 7 nucleotides line up with TRBD2. This CDR3 comprises 16 residues. V shed 0 bases and J 1 base; nucleotides not matched to a gene: 6. CDR1 and CDR2 from the germline V gene are SGDLS and YYNGEE. The DNA for the CDR3 is TGTGCCAGCAGCGTAGATAGCGGGTTACCCCAAGAGACCCAGTACTTC. Encoded protein: CASSVDSGLPQETQYF.

This clone occurred a few times. The chain uses TRBV7-7 and TRBJ2-1, with a possible D match to TRBD1 (9 bases). The CDR3 is 13 residues long. Per germline, CDR1 SSHAT and CDR2 FNYEAQ (reference sequence). The CDR3 region has the DNA TGTGCTAGCGGGACAGGGTTATACAATGAGCAGTTCTTC. Translated: CASGTGLYNEQFF.

CDR3 sequence reads: CASSAGPAGATGELFF. The DNA for the CDR3 is TGTGCCAGCAGCGCGGGGCCAGCGGGAGCCACCGGGGAGCTGTTTTTT. V usage is TRBV3-1 (or the pseudogene TRBV3-2) and J usage is TRBJ2-2; the match to TRBD2 covers 8 bases. Germline V lookup: CDR1 LGHDT, CDR2 YNNKEL (reference sequence). The CDR3 sequence is 16 residues long. The junction had 9 bases not matched to a gene; V was cut back by 5 bases and J by 4 bases.

The gene calls are TRBV14 and TRBJ2-7; TRBD2 matches at 11 bases. This CDR3 has 14 amino acids. With 4 bases clipped from V and 2 bases from J, the junction kept 1 base outside the gene matches. Germline V CDR1 and CDR2: SGHDN, FVKESK. As DNA, the CDR3 is TGTGCCAGCAGCCTACTAGCGGGAGCCTACGAGCAGTACTTC. Translated: CASSLLAGAYEQYF. Looking up the rest from reference TRBV14 and TRBJ2-7 gives the full variable domain: EAGVTQFPSHSVIEKGQTVTLRCDPISGHDNLYWYRRVMGKEIKFLLHFVKESKQDESGMPNNRFLAERTGGTYSTLKVQPAELEDSGVYFCASSLLAGAYEQYFGPGTRLTVT.

V gene TRBV30 combines with J gene TRBJ1-3; D is uncertain. Per germline, CDR1 GTSNPN and CDR2 SVGIG (reference sequence). V lost 4 bases and J lost 5, with 12 bases in between. The CDR3 totals 13 residues. CDR3 sequence reads: CAWTYRGRNTIYF. CDR3 DNA sequence: TGTGCCTGGACCTACCGGGGAAGAAACACCATATATTTT.

CDR3 bases: TGTGCCAGCAGCTTAGCTAGCGGGAGTTCAGAGACCCAGTACTTC. Translated, it gives CASSLASGSSETQYF. The chain combines TRBV13 with TRBJ2-5; 10 positions match TRBD2. The CDR3 extends over 15 amino acids. V lost 1 base to trimming and J lost 4 bases; unmatched junction nucleotides: 3. Germline V gives CDR1 PRHDT, CDR2 FYEKMQ (reference sequence). Variable domain in full (rest from reference TRBV13 and TRBJ2-5): AAGVIQSPRHLIKEKRETATLKCYPIPRHDTVYWYQQGPGQDPQFLISFYEKMQSDKGSIPDRFSAQQFSDYHSELNMSSLELGDSALYFCASSLASGSSETQYFGPGTRLLVL.

There are a few counts of this clone. This sequence joins TRBV10-3 and TRBJ1-1; D not resolved. This CDR3 contains 13 residues. The germline gives CDR1 ENHRY, CDR2 SYGVKD. V was cut by 3 bases and J by 1 base, with 6 bases left in between. CDR3 loop: CAISDPKNTEAFF. CDR3 coding DNA: TGTGCCATCAGTGACCCAAAGAACACTGAAGCTTTCTTT.

This clone was counted once. V is TRBV2 and J is TRBJ2-7, with D uncertain. CDR3 length: 13 amino acids. V was cut by 6 bases and J by 4 bases, with 13 bases left in between. Germline V gene data show CDR1 as SNHLY and CDR2 as FYNNEI. The CDR3 region is CASSRRLSYEQYF. The CDR3 nucleotides read TGTGCCAGCAGCCGGAGACTGAGTTACGAGCAGTACTTC.

A single count supports this clone. The gene calls are TRBV6-5 and TRBJ2-4; possibly TRBD1 for D (5 bases). Deletions cut 6 bases from V and 1 base from J, with 13 bases between. The CDR3 contains 15 residues. Germline CDR1 reads MNHEY; CDR2 reads SVGAGI. This CDR3 is CASSAGISAKNIQYF. The CDR3 DNA reads as TGTGCCAGCAGCGCAGGGATTTCGGCCAAAAACATTCAGTACTTC.

V usage is TRBV5-1 and J usage is TRBJ2-2, with 9 bases identical to TRBD2. Per the germline V gene, CDR1 is SGHRS and CDR2 is YFSETQ. The CDR3 covers 16 residues. Trimming at V came to 2 bases and at J to 3 bases, leaving 5 bases not matched to a gene. The DNA for the CDR3 is TGCGCCAGCAGCTTAGGAGCGGGAGGATACACCGGGGAGCTGTTTTTT. Amino acid sequence: CASSLGAGGYTGELFF.

This clone was detected once. The V and J genes are TRBV27 and TRBJ2-7; the D gene is possibly TRBD2 (6 bases). V was pared by 8 bases and J by 6 bases, with 20 bases between. The CDR3 is 14 amino acids. The germline V gene encodes CDR1 MNHEY and CDR2 SMNVEV (reference sequence). The CDR3 reads CASFTWAGRGEQYF. CDR3 nucleotides: TGTGCCAGCTTCACTTGGGCGGGGCGCGGCGAGCAGTACTTC.

In this sample, this clone turned up a few times. V and J are TRBV27 and TRBJ2-1, with a weak D call TRBD2 (6 bases). V dropped 4 bases and J dropped 3 bases, with 7 bases sitting between them. This CDR3 is built from 13 residues. Germline assignment: CDR1 MNHEY and CDR2 SMNVEV (reference sequence). CDR3 DNA sequence: TGTGCCAGCAGTTACGGGGGCTACAATGAGCAGTTCTTC. This translates into CASSYGGYNEQFF.

This rearrangement joins TRBV7-2 to TRBJ2-7, with a tentative D call TRBD1 (6 bases). Germline CDR1 reads SGHTA; CDR2 reads FQGNSA. The CDR3 is 13 amino acids. The V end lost 4 bases, the J end lost 6 bases, and 13 bases lay between the germline ends. CDR3 bases: TGTGCCAGCAGCTCACAGGGCTTTCCCGAGCAGTACTTC. Encoded protein: CASSSQGFPEQYF.

The chain carries TRBV5-5 and TRBJ1-1; 8 bases agree with TRBD1. CDR3 length: 15 residues. The V segment lost 4 bases and the J segment 3 bases; nucleotides outside the gene matches: 8. Germline assignment: CDR1 SGHKS and CDR2 YYEKEE (reference sequence). This CDR3 reads CASSQRQGRDTEAFF. For the CDR3, the DNA is TGTGCCAGCAGCCAAAGACAGGGGCGAGACACTGAAGCTTTCTTT.

This rearrangement joins TRBV7-9 to TRBJ1-5; 8 bases line up with TRBD1. V was clipped by 4 bases and J by 8 bases; unmatched bases: 13. The germline CDR1 and CDR2 sequences are SEHNR and FQNEAQ (reference sequence). This CDR3 has 16 residues. CDR3 region: CASSSRTGNSGEPQHF. The DNA for the CDR3 is TGTGCCAGCAGCTCGCGGACAGGGAACTCTGGTGAGCCCCAGCATTTT. Drawing the rest from reference TRBV7-9 and TRBJ1-5, the complete variable domain is DTGVSQNPRHKITKRGQNVTFRCDPISEHNRLYWYRQTLGQGPEFLTYFQNEAQLEKSRLLSDRFSAERPKGSFSTLEIQRTEQGDSAMYLCASSSRTGNSGEPQHFGDGTRLSIL.